This entry lists 10 T cell receptor beta chains sequenced from one sample in a study of OX40 agonist ivuxolimab in advanced cancers. Clones were read by immunoSEQ multiplex PCR, and TCRdb kept only the in-frame ones, dropping some. This sample has 15,000 or so clones, with approximately 80% found just once. Sequenced here: CD4+ or CD8+ T cells sorted from blood, sampled in a trial of the OX40 agonist ivuxolimab. These TCRs come from an adult with an advanced solid tumor such as melanoma, head and neck, liver or kidney cancer.

The J gene is TRBJ1-2, the V gene TRBV11-2; 7 bases fit TRBD1. The V gene end was trimmed by 3 bases and the J gene end by 4 bases; junction bases not matched to a gene: 8. Germline V gene data show CDR1 as SGHAT and CDR2 as FQNNGV. The CDR3 has 15 amino acids. The CDR3 protein is CASSFSGGQSYGYTF. CDR3 bases: TGTGCCAGCAGCTTCAGTGGGGGACAGTCCTATGGCTACACCTTC.

The chain has TRBV7-8 and TRBJ2-5, with TRBD1 as a possible D gene (6 bases). V was cut by 3 bases and J by 5 bases, with 10 bases left in between. Per germline, CDR1 SGHVS and CDR2 FQNEAQ. This CDR3 has 13 amino acids. The CDR3 DNA reads TGTGCCAGCAGCTTTGGGGGCGGGGAGACCCAGTACTTC. Its translation: CASSFGGGETQYF.

This clone was seen a single time. This chain uses TRBV9 with TRBJ2-3; D not certain. CDR1 is SGDLS and CDR2 is YYNGEE in the germline V gene. V shed 0 bases and J shed 2 bases, with 4 bases lying between them. The CDR3 spans 13 residues. Written as DNA, the CDR3 is TGTGCCAGCAGCGTAGTTGTCACAGATACGCAGTATTTT. It is translated as CASSVVVTDTQYF.

This rearrangement joins TRBV5-6 to TRBJ1-2, with D tentatively TRBD1 (6 bases). The CDR3 runs to 12 residues. Per the germline V gene, CDR1 is SGHDT and CDR2 is YYEEEE. V lost 4 bases and J 4 bases, leaving 8 bases between the germline ends. The CDR3 sequence is CASSDRSYGYTF. The CDR3 bases are TGTGCCAGCAGCGACAGGTCCTATGGCTACACCTTC.

The chain employs TRBV5-4 and TRBJ2-7, with D unresolved. V lost 0 bases and J lost 3, with 7 bases in between. Germline CDR1 reads SGHNT; CDR2 reads YYREEE (reference sequence). The CDR3 extends over 13 amino acids. CDR3 sequence reads: CASSLDILYEQYF. The CDR3, as DNA: TGTGCCAGCAGCTTGGACATCCTCTACGAGCAGTACTTC.

This sequence joins TRBV7-9 and TRBJ2-1; D is unresolved. This CDR3 spans 12 amino acids. CDR1 SEHNR and CDR2 FQNEAQ come from the germline V gene (reference sequence). V lost 1 base, J lost 9 bases, and 7 bases lay in between. The CDR3 sequence: CASSLVLVEQFF. For the CDR3, the DNA is TGTGCCAGCAGCTTAGTCCTGGTTGAGCAGTTCTTC.

The rearrangement uses TRBV6-6 and TRBJ1-1; D uncertain. Germline CDR1 and CDR2: MNHNY and SVGAGI (reference sequence). The CDR3 sequence is 14 residues long. The V end was cut by 0 bases, the J end by 1 base, with 6 bases between. The CDR3 DNA reads as TGTGCCAGCAGTTACTCGGGCAGGAACACTGAAGCTTTCTTT. Translated: CASSYSGRNTEAFF.

The chain has TRBV5-1 and TRBJ1-2, with D uncertain. CDR3 length equals 15 residues. Trimming took 0 bases from V and 0 from J, leaving 9 bases between them. Germline assignment: CDR1 SGHRS and CDR2 YFSETQ. CDR3 sequence: CASSLADTTNYGYTF. The CDR3 DNA is TGCGCCAGCAGCTTGGCCGACACCACTAACTATGGCTACACCTTC.

Only a few counts were recorded for this clone. The chain is built from TRBV9 and TRBJ2-3; TRBD1 agrees at 9 bases. This CDR3 region has 15 residues. V was clipped by 7 bases and J by 5 bases; unmatched bases: 11. Per germline, CDR1 SGDLS and CDR2 YYNGEE. CDR3 coding DNA: TGTGCCAGCGCCCTCCAGACAGGGGGGATAGATACGCAGTATTTT. It encodes CASALQTGGIDTQYF.

This chain uses TRBV6-1 with TRBJ1-4; D is uncertain. From germline, CDR1 is MNHNS and CDR2 SASEGT. V was clipped by 3 bases and J by 0 bases, with 14 bases between them. CDR3 length: 17 residues. In nucleotides, the CDR3 is TGTGCCAGCAGTGATACAGCATCCGAAGCAACTAATGAAAAACTGTTTTTT. It specifies CASSDTASEATNEKLFF.